This is a list of T cell receptor beta chains from one sample in a study of identical twins. Using its own MiXCR run on the 5' RACE reads, TCRdb lists one record per CDR3 protein. The repertoire has approximately 680,000 distinct CDR3 sequences, roughly 7.2% of them found once; the top ten carry around 1.6%. The same data also went into a second study, on yellow fever vaccine responses in identical twins.

Source material: PBMCs. Receptor source: a woman aged 18-29 years in good health. Each CDR3 is given with its conserved first and last residue. D genes are given only for firm matches. Part of the rows lack a size; the others show once, few, many or a class for expanded clones.

>many|TRBJ2-3|-|TRBV15
TGTGCCACCAGCAATAGCGAGGGGTCTACGCAGTATTTT
CATSNSEGSTQYF
>-|TRBJ2-2|-|TRBV29-1
TGCAGCTCGCGGGACTACACCGGGGAGCTGTTTTTT
CSSRDYTGELFF
>-|TRBJ2-3|TRBD2|TRBV29-1
TGCAGCGTTGAACTAGCGGATACTAGCACAGATACGCAGTATTTT
CSVELADTSTDTQYF
>many|TRBJ1-5|-|TRBV20-1
TGCAGTGCTAGAGATGGGAGCTACTTAGGTCAGCCCCAGCATTTT
CSARDGSYLGQPQHF
>many|TRBJ2-1|-|TRBV14
TGTGCCAGCAGCCAGCAAGGGTATGAGCAGTTCTTC
CASSQQGYEQFF
>-|TRBJ2-7|-|TRBV6-1
TGTGCCAGCACACCCGAGCTAGCAGGGTCCTACGAGCAGTACTTC
CASTPELAGSYEQYF
>-|TRBJ2-5|TRBD2|TRBV29-1
TGCAGCGTTCCCAGCGGGAGCGGAGAGACCCAGTACTTC
CSVPSGSGETQYF
>many|TRBJ2-7|-|TRBV12-3/TRBV12-4
TGTGCCAGCAGTTTTAGCCAGCAGAGTAGCTACGAGCAGTACTTC
CASSFSQQSSYEQYF
>many|TRBJ2-1|-|TRBV4-1
TGCGCCAGCAGCCAACAGAGCTCCTACAATGAGCAGTTCTTC
CASSQQSSYNEQFF
>many|TRBJ1-3|-|TRBV27
TGTGCCAGCAGTCCTCAGGGGCCTCCTTCTTATTCTGGAAACACCATATATTTT
CASSPQGPPSYSGNTIYF
>few|TRBJ1-4|-|TRBV25-1
TGTGCCAGCAGTGTTGCAGGTTCGGGATACTCTGGGGAAAAACTGTTTTTT
CASSVAGSGYSGEKLFF
>many|TRBJ2-1|TRBD2|TRBV6-1
TGTGCCAGCATTCCACTTAGCGGGAGTTACAATGAGCAGTTCTTC
CASIPLSGSYNEQFF
>many|TRBJ1-1|-|TRBV5-1
TGCGCCAGCAGCTTGAGGGTGAATCGGGCGAATACCACTGAAGCTTTCTTT
CASSLRVNRANTTEAFF
>many|TRBJ1-4|-|TRBV20-1
TGCAGTGCTAGAGGGACGGCTAATGAAAAACTGTTTTTT
CSARGTANEKLFF
>many|TRBJ2-3|-|TRBV7-8
TGTGCCAGCAGCTCCCCCAGGGGTGGAGATACGCAGTATTTT
CASSSPRGGDTQYF
>few|TRBJ1-2|TRBD1|TRBV29-1
TGCAGCGTTGACACGTCCCGGGACAGGGATTATGGCTACACCTTC
CSVDTSRDRDYGYTF
>many|TRBJ1-2|-|TRBV20-1
TGCAGTGCTCAAGTCGCGGTTCTGGGCTACACCTTC
CSAQVAVLGYTF
>few|TRBJ2-3|-|TRBV2
TGTGCCAGCAGTCCTCAGGGTCCGGATACGCAGTATTTT
CASSPQGPDTQYF
>few|TRBJ1-1|-|TRBV4-1
TGCGCCAGCAGCCAAGATTGGCCGACTGAAGCTTTCTTT
CASSQDWPTEAFF
>-|TRBJ2-3|TRBD2|TRBV20-1
TGCAGTGCTACCCTTTTAGCGGGGGGTAGCACAGATACGCAGTATTTT
CSATLLAGGSTDTQYF
>-|TRBJ2-3|-|TRBV20-1
TGCAGTGCTAATTACGGGTTCGAAGATACGCAGTATTTT
CSANYGFEDTQYF
>many|TRBJ2-1|-|TRBV12-3/TRBV12-4
TGTGCCAGCAGTCCTCGCTATGAGCAGTTCTTC
CASSPRYEQFF
>-|TRBJ2-7|-|TRBV10-3
TGTGCCACCACGGACAGTACCTACGAGCAGTACTTC
CATTDSTYEQYF
>-|TRBJ2-7|-|TRBV15
TGTGCCACCAGCGGAATGGGTCGGGGGAGCAGTCACGAGCAGTACTTC
CATSGMGRGSSHEQYF
>many|TRBJ2-2|-|TRBV7-7
TGTGCCAGCAGCACGGGCCCCAACACCGGGGAGCTGTTTTTT
CASSTGPNTGELFF
>many|TRBJ2-7|TRBD2|TRBV9
TGTGCCAGCAGCCCGGGGGGGGCTTCCTACGAGCAGTACTTC
CASSPGGASYEQYF
>many|TRBJ2-7|TRBD2|TRBV4-1
TGCGCCAGCAGCCAAGATCCTAGCGGGAGGGACTTCTCCTACGAGCAGTACTTC
CASSQDPSGRDFSYEQYF
>-|TRBJ2-1|-|TRBV4-1
TGCGCCAGCAGCCCGTCGGACCCCTACAATGAGCAGTTCTTC
CASSPSDPYNEQFF
>-|TRBJ2-3|TRBD2|TRBV10-3
TGTGCCATCAGTGAGTCGGGACTAGCGGGGGCTGAAGATACGCAGTATTTT
CAISESGLAGAEDTQYF
>many|TRBJ2-3|TRBD2|TRBV9
TGTGCCAGCAGTCATAGCGGGAGCAACACAGATACGCAGTATTTT
CASSHSGSNTDTQYF
>few|TRBJ2-5|TRBD2|TRBV11-2
TGTGCCAGCAGCTTCCCTTTAGCGGGGGCCCTTATGGGAGAGACCCAGTACTTC
CASSFPLAGALMGETQYF
>few|TRBJ1-1|-|TRBV15
TGTGCCACCAGCAGAGAGGGCAGGGAGGATGATGAAGCTTTCTTT
CATSREGREDDEAFF
>many|TRBJ2-7|TRBD2|TRBV12-3/TRBV12-4
TGTGCCAGCAGCTCCCCCGGGGGGGCCGAGCAGTACTTC
CASSSPGGAEQYF
>few|TRBJ2-2|-|TRBV5-1
TGCGCCAGCAGCTTGGGGGGCCTGGAAACCGGGGAGCTGTTTTTT
CASSLGGLETGELFF
>few|TRBJ2-1|TRBD2|TRBV10-3
TGTGCCATCAGCGGAGGGACTAGCGGGAGGGCCCGGGGCAATGAGCAGTTCTTC
CAISGGTSGRARGNEQFF
>few|TRBJ2-2|-|TRBV20-1
TGCAGTGCTAGTACCGGGACACCCAACACCGGGGAGCTGTTTTTT
CSASTGTPNTGELFF
>few|TRBJ2-5|-|TRBV29-1
TGCAGCGTTGCATACACGGGCAAAGAGACCCAGTACTTC
CSVAYTGKETQYF
>-|TRBJ2-3|-|TRBV5-4
TGTGCCAGCAGCTTCTGGGGGGAAGATACGCAGTATTTT
CASSFWGEDTQYF
>-|TRBJ2-1|-|TRBV27
TGTGCCAGCAGGCCTTCCCAATGGGGCAGTCTCTACAATGAGCAGTTCTTC
CASRPSQWGSLYNEQFF
>few|TRBJ2-1|-|TRBV7-8
TGTGCCAGCAGCTTCGACAGTGAAGCCCCCTACAATGAGCAGTTCTTC
CASSFDSEAPYNEQFF
>once|TRBJ2-1|TRBD1|TRBV24-1
TGTGCCACCAGTGATGAGGGACAGGGGGGCGCCTACAATGAGCAGTTCTTC
CATSDEGQGGAYNEQFF
>few|TRBJ1-5|TRBD1|TRBV6-1
TGTGCCAGCAGCCGACCGGGACAGGGACTTCAGCCCCAGCATTTT
CASSRPGQGLQPQHF
>many|TRBJ1-5|TRBD1|TRBV15
TGTGCCACCAGCCCTACCCCGGGACAGACTCAGCCCCAGCATTTT
CATSPTPGQTQPQHF
>-|TRBJ2-7|-|TRBV21-1
TGTGCCAGCAGCGAGAGAAGTGGGGACTTC
CASSERSGDF
>-|TRBJ2-7|-|TRBV20-1
TGCAGTGCTAGAATGGGGGGTAGGGGGTACTACGAGCAGTACTTC
CSARMGGRGYYEQYF
>many|TRBJ2-4|TRBD1|TRBV12-3/TRBV12-4
TGTGCCAGCAGCCCGACAGGGGTCGCACCCAAAAACATTCAGTACTTC
CASSPTGVAPKNIQYF
>many|TRBJ1-2|-|TRBV7-2
TGTGCCAGTCAGACAGGTTCGACTAACTATGGCTACACCTTC
CASQTGSTNYGYTF
>many|TRBJ2-3|TRBD1|TRBV12-3/TRBV12-4
TGTGCCAGCAGTCAAGGAGACAGGGGGCTGACAGATACGCAGTATTTT
CASSQGDRGLTDTQYF